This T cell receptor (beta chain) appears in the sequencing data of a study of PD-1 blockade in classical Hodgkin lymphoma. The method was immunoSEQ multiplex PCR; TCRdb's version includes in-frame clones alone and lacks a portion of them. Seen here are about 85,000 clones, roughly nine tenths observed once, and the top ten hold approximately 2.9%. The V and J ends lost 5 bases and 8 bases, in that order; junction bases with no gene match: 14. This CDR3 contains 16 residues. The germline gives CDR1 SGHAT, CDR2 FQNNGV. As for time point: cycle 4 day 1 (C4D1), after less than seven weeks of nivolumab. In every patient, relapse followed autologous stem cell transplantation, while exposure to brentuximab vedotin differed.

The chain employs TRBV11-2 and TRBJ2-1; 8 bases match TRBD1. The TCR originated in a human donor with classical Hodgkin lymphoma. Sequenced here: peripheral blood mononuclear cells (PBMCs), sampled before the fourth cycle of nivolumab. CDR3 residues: CASSLGGPGGGDEQFF. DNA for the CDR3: TGTGCCAGCAGCCTTGGCGGGCCAGGGGGCGGGGATGAGCAGTTCTTC.